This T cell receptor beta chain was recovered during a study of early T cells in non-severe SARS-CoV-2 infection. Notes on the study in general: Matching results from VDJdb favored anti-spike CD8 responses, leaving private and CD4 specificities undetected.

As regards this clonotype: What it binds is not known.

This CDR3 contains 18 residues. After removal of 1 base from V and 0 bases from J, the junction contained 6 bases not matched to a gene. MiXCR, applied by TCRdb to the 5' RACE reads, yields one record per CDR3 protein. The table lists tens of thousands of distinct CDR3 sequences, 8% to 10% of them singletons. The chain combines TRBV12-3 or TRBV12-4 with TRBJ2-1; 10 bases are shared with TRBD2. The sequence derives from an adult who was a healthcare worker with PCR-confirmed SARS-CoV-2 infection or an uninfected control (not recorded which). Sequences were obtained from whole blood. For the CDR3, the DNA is TGTGCCAGCAGTTTAGATGTAGCGGGGGGCCCCTCCTACAATGAGCAGTTCTTC. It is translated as CASSLDVAGGPSYNEQFF.